The 30 T cell receptor beta chains below come from one sample, sequenced in a study of CD8+ T cells in alopecia areata. RNA extraction and reverse transcription yielded cDNA as sequencing template. This table comes from immunoSEQ multiplex PCR, and its TCRdb copy is limited to in-frame clones, with some not included. The data show about 160,000 clones, approximately 87% seen once. This sample comprised CD8+ T cells sorted from blood, obtained at week 0. The receptors here all came from a human donor with alopecia areata.

The chain has TRBV14 and TRBJ1-1, with D tentatively TRBD1 (5 bases). CDR1 is SGHDN and CDR2 is FVKESK in the germline V gene. This CDR3 has 16 residues. The germline V and J ends were trimmed by 1 base and 6 bases, with 18 bases remaining between them. The CDR3 sequence: CASSQVWGENVAEAFF. The CDR3 DNA sequence: TGTGCCAGCAGCCAAGTTTGGGGGGAAAATGTCGCTGAAGCTTTCTTT. Drawing the rest from reference TRBV14 and TRBJ1-1, the complete variable domain is EAGVTQFPSHSVIEKGQTVTLRCDPISGHDNLYWYRRVMGKEIKFLLHFVKESKQDESGMPNNRFLAERTGGTYSTLKVQPAELEDSGVYFCASSQVWGENVAEAFFGQGTRLTVV.

This chain joins TRBV5-4 and TRBJ2-1, with D maybe TRBD1 (6 bases). Germline V gene data show CDR1 as SGHNT and CDR2 as YYREEE (reference sequence). The V end lost 0 bases, the J end lost 6 bases, and 10 bases lay between the germline ends. This CDR3 has 14 residues. The CDR3 DNA reads TGTGCCAGCAGCTTGGGGCTAGGGGGCAATGAGCAGTTCTTC. Amino acids: CASSLGLGGNEQFF. Drawing the rest from reference TRBV5-4 and TRBJ2-1, the complete variable domain is ETGVTQSPTHLIKTRGQQVTLRCSSQSGHNTVSWYQQALGQGPQFIFQYYREEENGRGNFPPRFSGLQFPNYSSELNVNALELDDSALYLCASSLGLGGNEQFFGPGTRLTVL.

CDR3 nucleotide sequence: TGTGCCAGCAGTCGACAGGGTAACTATGGCTACACCTTC. This sequence encodes CASSRQGNYGYTF. The gene calls are TRBV6-5 and TRBJ1-2, with 7 bases that match TRBD1. Germline lookup yields CDR1 MNHEY and CDR2 SVGAGI. Losses at the gene ends were 5 bases for V and 1 base for J; bases not matched to a gene: 1. This CDR3 is 13 amino acids long.

This chain connects TRBV5-5 to TRBJ2-6, with D perhaps TRBD2 (5 bases). The ends were cut back, 5 bases at V and 4 bases at J, with 19 bases in the middle. Germline-derived CDR1 and CDR2 are SGHKS and YYEKEE (reference sequence). This CDR3 spans 17 amino acids. Written as DNA, the CDR3 is TGTGCCAGCAGTCCCTTCGGGATTTTAGGAGGGGCCAACGTCCTGACTTTC. It yields the protein CASSPFGILGGANVLTF.

The chain recombines TRBV27 with TRBJ2-7, with TRBD1 matching over 10 bases. CDR1 is MNHEY and CDR2 is SMNVEV in the germline V gene (reference sequence). Unmatched junction bases numbered 6, after V lost 5 bases and J lost 5 bases. CDR3 length: 14 residues. The CDR3 DNA is TGTGCCAGCAGTCCCGGGACAGGGGTGGACGAGCAGTACTTC. This gives the protein CASSPGTGVDEQYF.

The chain couples TRBV29-1 to TRBJ2-1, with D possibly matching TRBD2 (6 bases). Trimming pared 7 bases from V and 0 bases from J, leaving 13 bases between. The CDR3 sequence is 14 residues long. Germline V gene lookup returns CDR1 SQVTM and CDR2 ANQGSEA. The CDR3 coding sequence is TGCAGCGGGAGGGGCTGGAGCTCCTACAATGAGCAGTTCTTC. This sequence encodes CSGRGWSSYNEQFF.

CDR3 sequence reads: CATSEERWTSGTYEQYF. In DNA form, the CDR3 reads TGTGCCACCAGCGAGGAGAGGTGGACTAGCGGGACCTACGAGCAGTACTTC. The genes are TRBV15 and TRBJ2-7, with TRBD2 matching 12 bases. CDR3 length: 17 amino acids. The V gene's germline CDR1 is LNHNV and CDR2 YYDKDF (reference sequence). V dropped 5 bases and J dropped 2; count of bases not matched to a gene: 10.

V gene TRBV19 combines with J gene TRBJ2-1; D is unresolved. V was cut by 3 bases and J by 6 bases, with 9 bases left in between. The CDR3 runs 13 residues. In germline, CDR1 is LNHDA, CDR2 SQIVND (reference sequence). The CDR3 sequence is CASSIMSGNEQFF. The CDR3 nucleotides are TGTGCCAGTAGTATTATGAGTGGCAATGAGCAGTTCTTC.

The rearrangement uses TRBV27 and TRBJ2-7, with D unclear. V was cut by 5 bases and J by 5 bases, with 13 bases left in between. Looked up from germline, CDR1 is MNHEY and CDR2 is SMNVEV (reference sequence). CDR3 size: 13 residues. This CDR3 reads CASSEGSRNEQYF. The CDR3 DNA reads as TGTGCCAGCAGTGAAGGCAGCCGCAACGAGCAGTACTTC.

The chain couples TRBV29-1 to TRBJ2-7; 7 bases agree with TRBD1. Germline V gene sequence: CDR1 SQVTM, CDR2 ANQGSEA. V lost 7 bases to trimming and J lost 0 bases; unmatched junction nucleotides: 6. The CDR3 has 13 amino acids. The CDR3 DNA follows: TGCAGCGCGATTAGGGACAGCTCCTACGAGCAGTACTTC. Amino acid sequence: CSAIRDSSYEQYF.

The rearrangement joins TRBV4-1 to TRBJ2-3; 12 nucleotides align to TRBD1. Germline CDR1 and CDR2: MGHRA and YSYEKL. The trim removed 0 bases at V and 4 bases at J, leaving 2 bases unmatched. The CDR3 is made up of 16 amino acids. CDR3 in DNA: TGCGCCAGCAGCCAAGAAGGGACAGGGGGCCCAGATACGCAGTATTTT. Its translation: CASSQEGTGGPDTQYF.

The V and J genes are TRBV7-2 and TRBJ2-7, with D possibly being TRBD2 (6 bases). Germline CDR1 reads SGHTA; CDR2 reads FQGNSA. V was pared by 5 bases and J by 4 bases, with 9 bases between. The CDR3 sequence is 12 residues long. CDR3 loop: CASSQTSYEQYF. As DNA, the CDR3 is TGTGCCAGCAGCCAGACTAGTTACGAGCAGTACTTC.

This chain uses TRBV7-9 with TRBJ1-1; no clear D. V dropped 5 bases and J dropped 2 bases, with 6 bases sitting between them. The CDR3 is 12 amino acids. Germline V gene lookup returns CDR1 SEHNR and CDR2 FQNEAQ (reference sequence). CDR3 protein: CASSPTNTEAFF. CDR3 in DNA: TGTGCCAGCAGCCCCACAAACACTGAAGCTTTCTTT. Filled out from reference TRBV7-9 and TRBJ1-1, the complete variable domain reads DTGVSQNPRHKITKRGQNVTFRCDPISEHNRLYWYRQTLGQGPEFLTYFQNEAQLEKSRLLSDRFSAERPKGSFSTLEIQRTEQGDSAMYLCASSPTNTEAFFGQGTRLTVV.

V gene TRBV7-9 combines with J gene TRBJ2-7; D call uncertain. In germline, CDR1 is SEHNR, CDR2 FQNEAQ (reference sequence). Trimming removed 5 bases from V and 2 bases from J, with 19 bases in between. The CDR3 is 16 amino acids. This CDR3 is CASSDSSSIGTYEQYF. CDR3 in DNA: TGTGCCAGCAGCGACTCCAGTTCGATAGGGACCTACGAGCAGTACTTC.

This rearrangement joins TRBV5-1 to TRBJ2-5, with D possibly called TRBD1 or TRBD2 (6 bases each). The germline V gene encodes CDR1 SGHRS and CDR2 YFSETQ. This CDR3 spans 13 amino acids. V was pared by 6 bases and J by 4 bases, with 13 bases between. The CDR3 nucleotides read TGCGCCAGCACCGGAGGAGGGGGAGAGACCCAGTACTTC. Translated: CASTGGGGETQYF.

The V and J genes are TRBV27 and TRBJ2-6, with 9 positions matching TRBD1. Per the germline V gene, CDR1 is MNHEY and CDR2 is SMNVEV (reference sequence). V dropped 10 bases and J dropped 0; count of bases not matched to a gene: 7. The CDR3 is 16 residues long. The CDR3 DNA is TGTGCCACCGGACAGGGGAGAATCTCTGGGGCCAACGTCCTGACTTTC. It is translated as CATGQGRISGANVLTF.

The chain has TRBV4-2 and TRBJ2-3; D ambiguous. Trimming left V 0 bases short and J 1 base short, with 14 bases between. The CDR3 totals 17 residues. Per the germline V gene, CDR1 is LGHNA and CDR2 is YNFKEQ. Here the CDR3 DNA reads TGTGCCAGCAGCCAAGAAGATGTGGGCGTGGGCACAGATACGCAGTATTTT. Protein: CASSQEDVGVGTDTQYF.

This chain uses TRBV2 with TRBJ2-7; D possibly uses TRBD1 or TRBD2 (5 bases each). Germline V lookup: CDR1 SNHLY, CDR2 FYNNEI. V was clipped by 8 bases and J by 3 bases, with 11 bases between them. CDR3 length: 12 residues. Here the CDR3 reads CASSGPDYEQYF. CDR3 nucleotide sequence: TGTGCCAGCTCGGGACCGGACTACGAGCAGTACTTC.

The chain links TRBV6-1 to TRBJ1-1; 7 nucleotides line up with TRBD1. CDR1 is MNHNS and CDR2 is SASEGT in the germline V gene. The CDR3 has 13 amino acids. The V and J ends lost 4 bases and 4 bases, in that order; junction bases with no gene match: 3. The CDR3 sequence: CASSGGQTTEAFF. CDR3 coding DNA: TGTGCCAGCAGTGGGGGACAGACCACTGAAGCTTTCTTT.

This chain uses TRBV27 with TRBJ2-2; D remains ambiguous. The germline gives CDR1 MNHEY, CDR2 SMNVEV (reference sequence). The V and J ends lost 3 bases and 5 bases respectively, with 7 bases between them. The CDR3 is made up of 13 amino acids. CDR3 in amino acids: CASSLVVTGELFF. CDR3 DNA: TGTGCCAGCAGTTTGGTAGTAACCGGGGAGCTGTTTTTT.

The rearrangement uses TRBV7-6 and TRBJ2-3; possible D gene TRBD1, 6 bases. This CDR3 is 13 amino acids long. The germline V gene encodes CDR1 SGHVS and CDR2 FNYEAQ. V shed 4 bases and J shed 6 bases, with 11 bases lying between them. CDR3 sequence: CASSWTAPDTQYF. CDR3 nucleotides: TGTGCCAGCAGCTGGACAGCTCCGGATACGCAGTATTTT.

DNA for the CDR3: TGTGCCAGCAGTTTCGACACGGACAGGCGCAACACCGGGGAGCTGTTTTTT. Encoded protein: CASSFDTDRRNTGELFF. The chain is built from TRBV27 and TRBJ2-2; 7 nucleotides line up with TRBD1. V trimming: 3 bases; J trimming: 2 bases; junction bases outside the gene matches: 9. Germline V lookup: CDR1 MNHEY, CDR2 SMNVEV (reference sequence). The CDR3 length is 17 residues.

The chain recombines TRBV7-9 with TRBJ2-5; no clear D gene. Germline V gene lookup returns CDR1 SEHNR and CDR2 FQNEAQ (reference sequence). Trimming removed 5 bases from V and 5 bases from J, with 9 bases in between. This CDR3 is built from 12 residues. CDR3 residues: CASSPLEETQYF. The CDR3 nucleotides are TGTGCCAGCAGCCCCTTGGAGGAGACCCAGTACTTC.

CDR3 sequence reads: CASSLAAGGTASYEQYF. CDR3 in DNA: TGTGCCAGCAGCTTGGCCGCGGGAGGGACCGCCTCCTACGAGCAGTACTTC. The chain joins TRBV5-6 to TRBJ2-7; 9 bases agree with TRBD2. The length of the CDR3 is 17 residues. Germline trimming cut 0 bases from V and 0 bases from J; bases unmatched to any gene: 7. From germline, CDR1 is SGHDT and CDR2 YYEEEE.

The chain has TRBV9 and TRBJ1-5; unclear D gene. CDR3 length equals 14 residues. V lost 3 bases and J lost 0, with 7 bases in between. CDR1 is SGDLS, CDR2 YYNGEE, per germline. This CDR3 reads CASSAGNSNQPQHF. The CDR3 DNA reads TGTGCCAGCAGCGCAGGAAATAGCAATCAGCCCCAGCATTTT.

The rearrangement joins TRBV30 to TRBJ1-1; D unresolved. This CDR3 is built from 13 residues. CDR1 is GTSNPN and CDR2 is SVGIG in the germline V gene (reference sequence). V was shortened by 5 bases and J by 2 bases, with 12 bases between the two germline ends. The CDR3 here is CAWAWTVNTEAFF. CDR3 DNA: TGTGCCTGGGCCTGGACGGTTAACACTGAAGCTTTCTTT.

J is TRBJ2-1 and V is TRBV5-4, with 8 nucleotides matching TRBD2. Germline V lookup: CDR1 SGHNT, CDR2 YYREEE (reference sequence). The CDR3 has 15 amino acids. V shed 2 bases, J shed 3 bases, and the junction held 4 bases outside the gene matches. The CDR3 loop reads CASSFVSGDYNEQFF. In nucleotides, the CDR3 is TGTGCCAGCAGCTTTGTTAGCGGGGACTACAATGAGCAGTTCTTC.

The chain couples TRBV13 to TRBJ2-1; D not certain. Germline CDR1 and CDR2: PRHDT and FYEKMQ (reference sequence). The CDR3 runs to 14 residues. The V end lost 5 bases, the J end lost 0 bases, and 8 bases lay between the germline ends. The CDR3 spells CASSLQSSYNEQFF. The CDR3 region has the DNA TGTGCCAGCAGCCTCCAAAGCTCCTACAATGAGCAGTTCTTC.

CDR3 bases: TGTGCCAGCAGCCAAGCGGGACAGCCCGAGTCCTACGAGCAGTACTTC. It is translated as CASSQAGQPESYEQYF. The chain recombines TRBV14 with TRBJ2-7; 7 bases map to TRBD1. J was trimmed by 1 base and V by 1 base; bases with no gene match: 7. The CDR3 extends over 16 amino acids. The V gene's germline CDR1 is SGHDN and CDR2 FVKESK.

The genes are TRBV30 and TRBJ2-5, with 8 bases lining up with TRBD1. The CDR3 is made up of 14 amino acids. From germline, CDR1 is GTSNPN and CDR2 SVGIG (reference sequence). V was clipped by 3 bases and J by 6 bases; unmatched bases: 9. CDR3 in amino acids: CAWSPPDRAKTQYF. The CDR3 DNA reads TGTGCCTGGAGCCCCCCGGACAGGGCCAAGACCCAGTACTTC.